This T cell receptor beta chain is drawn from a study of graft-versus-host responses after intestinal transplantation. Study-wide background: Transplants were multivisceral, liver-intestinal, or isolated intestinal. The study's findings and limits: Individuals carrying graft-donor T cell macrochimerism showed high graft-versus-host to host-versus-graft clonal ratios in allografts.

This CDR3 is built from 11 residues. The V end was cut by 6 bases, the J end by 5 bases, with 7 bases between. Germline V gene sequence: CDR1 MNHNS, CDR2 SASEGT. In this sample, this clone turned up once. No antigen is known for it. Profiled with immunoSEQ multiplex PCR; TCRdb holds only in-frame clones, not every one. The sample yields about 90,000 clones, more than 90% seen once. The sequences come from unstimulated CD4+ T cells sorted from spleen or lymph node cells, collected before intestinal transplant. This rearrangement joins TRBV6-1 to TRBJ2-5, with D tentatively TRBD1 (6 bases). This TCR was sampled from a human donor who received an intestinal transplant. The CDR3 is CASRRGETQYF. In DNA form, the CDR3 reads TGTGCCAGCAGGAGGGGGGAGACCCAGTACTTC.